This TCR beta chain was sequenced for a study of T cells after somatic rescue of genetic block (dated by TCRdb to the early 2020s). Background for the entire study: What the study looked at was long-term robustness, specifically in a T-cell system that came about through somatic rescue of a genetic block in T-cell development.

As for this clone: No cognate antigen has been identified for it. Base-call qualities are not available, and no considerably larger clone is one nucleotide away.

The CDR3 spans 15 residues, from the cysteine through the phenylalanine. Only the CDR3 region is kept as DNA, spanning 45 bases read in frame from base 1. The V end gives up 8 bases and the J end 0 bases, leaving 7 bases in the junction not matched to a gene. According to the germline V gene, CDR1 reads SNHLY and CDR2 reads FYNNEI. The library came from the immunoSEQ multiplex PCR assay. Imported from immuneACCESS, the table was reduced by TCRdb to in-frame sequences with V and J called. These copies leave out some clones; in studies compared against another copy, an unresolved V gene accounts for under half, and the cause of the remainder is not known. The sample contains 15,000 or so clones, 65% to 75% of them found a single time. In total, the top ten clones hold 13% to 15% of the sample.

The rearrangement combines TRBV2 with TRBJ2-1; the junction holds 7 bases that match TRBD1. Input material: peripheral blood mononuclear cells (PBMCs). The clonotype originates from a boy between 10 and 17 years old. The sequenced DNA is TGTGCCAGCGGCCGATACAGGGGCTCCTACAATGAGCAGTTCTTC. Its coded protein is CASGRYRGSYNEQFF.